The 5 T cell receptor beta chains below all came from one sample that was sequenced in a study of blood T cell repertoires in COVID-19. Sequencing used immunoSEQ multiplex PCR; TCRdb keeps in-frame clones, though not all of them. The table shows over 200,000 clones, with around 85% occurring only once. The sequenced sample was peripheral blood. All receptors come from a human donor in a cohort sampled during active COVID-19.

Points on this clone: Other DNA sequences from this sample encode an identical CDR3 as well. The gene calls are TRBV27 and TRBJ1-4; TRBD1 might be the D (6 bases). From germline, CDR1 is MNHEY and CDR2 SMNVEV (reference sequence). The CDR3 loop spans 14 amino acids. V lost 9 bases, J lost 0 bases, and 11 bases lay in between. Here the CDR3 reads CASSHRATNEKLFF. The DNA for the CDR3 is TGTGCCAGTTCACACAGGGCAACTAATGAAAAACTGTTTTTT.

This chain uses TRBV11-3 with TRBJ2-1; D is unclear. Germline CDR1 reads SGHNT; CDR2 reads YENEEA. V gave up 6 bases and J gave up 7 bases, with 16 bases separating them. The CDR3 covers 14 residues. This CDR3 is CASSSPVNTNEQFF. The CDR3 coding sequence is TGTGCCAGCAGTTCCCCGGTTAATACGAATGAGCAGTTCTTC.

The chain recombines TRBV7-9 with TRBJ1-5, with D unclear. The V and J ends lost 3 bases and 4 bases respectively, with 7 bases between them. The CDR3 sequence is 13 residues long. Germline CDR1 and CDR2: SEHNR and FQNEAQ (reference sequence). The CDR3 DNA is TGTGCCAGCAGCTTGAGGGAAAATCAGCCCCAGCATTTT. Protein product: CASSLRENQPQHF.

This chain joins TRBV5-1 and TRBJ1-2; possibly TRBD1 for D (6 bases). The CDR3 spans 15 residues. Trimming left V 1 base short and J 0 bases short, with 10 bases between. CDR1 and CDR2 from the germline V gene are SGHRS and YFSETQ. The CDR3 loop reads CASSLTGTANYGYTF. Written as DNA, the CDR3 is TGCGCCAGCAGCTTGACAGGGACGGCTAACTATGGCTACACCTTC. Complete variable domain (other parts from reference TRBV5-1 and TRBJ1-2): KAGVTQTPRYLIKTRGQQVTLSCSPISGHRSVSWYQQTPGQGLQFLFEYFSETQRNKGNFPGRFSGRQFSNSRSEMNVSTLELGDSALYLCASSLTGTANYGYTFGSGTRLTVV.

The chain uses TRBV6-2 or TRBV6-3 and TRBJ2-3; no clear D gene. V lost 2 bases, J lost 0 bases, and 12 bases lay in between. Looked up from germline, CDR1 is MNHEY and CDR2 is SVGEGT. CDR3 length: 16 residues. The DNA for the CDR3 is TGTGCCAGCAGTTACGGGCCAGGCTCTAGCACAGATACGCAGTATTTT. It codes for CASSYGPGSSTDTQYF.